This TCR beta chain is drawn from a study of cytomegalovirus exposure and HLA in healthy donors. Study in general: The Caucasian-associated ancestry cluster held under 90% of 398 genotyped donors. Study conclusions and caveats: Clonal expansion was found to be greater in HLA-associated TCR beta chains than in equally common others in a later analysis. Trimming of TCR beta V- and J-genes showed a link, identified in a later analysis, to a missense DCLRE1C variant.

The PCR was carried out with 60 Vbeta primers and 13 Jbeta primers. Only in-frame clones appear in the TCRdb table, and some are missing; sequencing was by immunoSEQ multiplex PCR. Here the sample spans about 150,000 clones, 75% to 90% being singletons. Regarding this clone: Its antigen remains unidentified.

Germline values: CDR1 SGHRS, CDR2 YFSETQ. This CDR3 has 14 residues. V dropped 0 bases and J dropped 5; count of bases not matched to a gene: 1. This rearrangement joins TRBV5-1 to TRBJ2-1, with 8 bases fitting TRBD1. This clonotype was sampled from a young woman in good health and CMV-seronegative. The sample was PBMCs. CDR3 bases: TGCGCCAGCAGCTTGGAACAGGGGGACAATGAGCAGTTCTTC. Its translation: CASSLEQGDNEQFF.